This TCR beta chain was recovered during a study of TIL therapy for anti-PD-1-resistant metastatic lung cancer. Note on this clone: Its specificity is unknown.

V shed 6 bases and J shed 1 base, with 4 bases lying between them. Looked up from germline, CDR1 is LNHNV and CDR2 is YYDKDF (reference sequence). The CDR3 has 12 amino acids. Time point of the sample: pre-treatment sample, taken before nivolumab and TIL therapy. The tumor samples were excised metastases, mostly pleural nodules or supraclavicular lymph nodes. Tumors were harvested before any PD-1/PD-L1 blockade. Enrollment ran from October 2017 to early 2020. Study-level findings and limits: Compared with baseline intratumoral T cells, expanded TIL cultures were more clonal and less diverse (approximately 6% vs 31%).

This was the immunoSEQ v3 assay. Clones were read by immunoSEQ multiplex PCR, and TCRdb kept only the in-frame ones, dropping some. Among about 12,000 clones listed, 58% were seen once. The chain has TRBV15 and TRBJ1-5; D gene uncertain. The source of this sequence is a person aged 25 to 85 with non-small cell lung cancer. The sample consisted of tumor tissue, taken at baseline. CDR3: CATSYSNQPQHF. Here the CDR3 DNA reads TGTGCCACCAGTTACAGCAATCAGCCCCAGCATTTT.